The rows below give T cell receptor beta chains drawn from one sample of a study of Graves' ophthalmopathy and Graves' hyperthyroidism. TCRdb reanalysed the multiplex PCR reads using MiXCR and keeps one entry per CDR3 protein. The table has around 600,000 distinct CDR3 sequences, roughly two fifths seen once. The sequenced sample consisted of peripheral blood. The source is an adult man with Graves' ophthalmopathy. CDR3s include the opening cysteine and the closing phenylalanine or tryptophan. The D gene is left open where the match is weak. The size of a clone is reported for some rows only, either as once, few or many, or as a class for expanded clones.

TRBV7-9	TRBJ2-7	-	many	TGTGCCAGCAGCTGGGACGGTACCTACGAGCAGTACTTC	CASSWDGTYEQYF
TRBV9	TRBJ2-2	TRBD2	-	TGTGCCAGCAGCGCCAGATCCCTCTCCGGGACTAGCGGAGGGGAGCTGTTTTTT	CASSARSLSGTSGGELFF
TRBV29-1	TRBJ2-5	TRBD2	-	TGCAGCGTTGGACTAGCGGTCCAAGAGACCCAGTACTTC	CSVGLAVQETQYF
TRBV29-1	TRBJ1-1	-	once	TGCAGTTTAACAGGGCACACTGAAGCTTTCTTT	CSLTGHTEAFF
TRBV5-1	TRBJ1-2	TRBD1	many	TGCGCCACCCGATCGGGACAGGATGGCTACACCTTC	CATRSGQDGYTF
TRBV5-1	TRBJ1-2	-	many	TGCGCCAGCAGCCCAGGTCGGGGATTACAGACCGCTAACTATGGCTACACCTTC	CASSPGRGLQTANYGYTF
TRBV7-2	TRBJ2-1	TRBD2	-	TGTGCCAGCAGCCTCCCGGGACTAGCGGGAGCCAGGGGCACCTACAATGAGCAGTTCTTC	CASSLPGLAGARGTYNEQFF
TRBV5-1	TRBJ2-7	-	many	TGCGCCAGCAGCTTGGGCCAGACGGGCGGATACGAGCAGTACTTC	CASSLGQTGGYEQYF
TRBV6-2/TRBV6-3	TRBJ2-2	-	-	TGTGCCAGCAGTTACTCGACAACGAACACCGGGGAGCTGTTTTTT	CASSYSTTNTGELFF
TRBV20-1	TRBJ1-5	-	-	TGCAGTGCGTTGTGGCAAGAGACCCAGCATTTT	CSALWQETQHF
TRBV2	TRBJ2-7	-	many	TGTGCCAGCAGTGAAGGGGCGCAGGGCTACGAGCAGTACTTC	CASSEGAQGYEQYF
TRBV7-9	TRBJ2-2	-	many	TGTGCCAGCAGCTTAGTTGAGGTCGCCGGGGAGCTGTTTTTT	CASSLVEVAGELFF
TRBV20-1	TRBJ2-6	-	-	TGCAGTGCTAGAGATATGGCAGGGTCCAACGTCCTGACTTTC	CSARDMAGSNVLTF
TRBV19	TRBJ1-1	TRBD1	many	TGTGCCAGTAGTTTCACGACAGGGGGAACTGAAGCTTTCTTT	CASSFTTGGTEAFF
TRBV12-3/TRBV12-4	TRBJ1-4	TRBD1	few	TGTGCCAGCAGTTTCTCTACGGGACAGGGAGGGGAAAAACTGTTTTTT	CASSFSTGQGGEKLFF
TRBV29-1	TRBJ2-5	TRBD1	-	TGCAGCGTTGCGACAGGGGGACTGTACTTC	CSVATGGLYF
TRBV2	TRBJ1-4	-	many	TGTGCCAGCGCGAGCCCCGTGAGAAAACTGTTTTTT	CASASPVRKLFF
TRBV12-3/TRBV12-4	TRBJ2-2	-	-	TGTGCCAGCAGTTTAGGGGGGGAACAGAAGGACGCCGGGGAGCTGTTTTTT	CASSLGGEQKDAGELFF
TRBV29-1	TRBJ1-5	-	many	TGCAGCGTTGTTGGTGGGAAAGATCAGCCCCAGCATTTT	CSVVGGKDQPQHF
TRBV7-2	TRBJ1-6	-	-	TGTGCCAGCAGCTTAGGAGCCAGCGGGAATTCACCCCTCCACTTT	CASSLGASGNSPLHF
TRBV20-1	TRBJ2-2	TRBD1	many	TGCAGTGCTCGCGCACAGGGGGCATTGAACACCGGGGAGCTGTTTTTT	CSARAQGALNTGELFF
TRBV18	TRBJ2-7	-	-	TGTGCCAGCTCACCCGACAGGATCTCGGACGAGCAGTACTTC	CASSPDRISDEQYF
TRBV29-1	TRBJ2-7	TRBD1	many	TGCAGCGTTGAAGATCGGGACAGGGCCCTTGAGCAGTACTTC	CSVEDRDRALEQYF
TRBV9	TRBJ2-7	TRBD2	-	TGTGCCAGCTCTCTCCGCGGGACTAGTTACGGCGAGCAGTACTTC	CASSLRGTSYGEQYF
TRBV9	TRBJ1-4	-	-	TGTGCCAGCAGCGGGTCTTCAGGGGTTAATGAAAAACTGTTTTTT	CASSGSSGVNEKLFF